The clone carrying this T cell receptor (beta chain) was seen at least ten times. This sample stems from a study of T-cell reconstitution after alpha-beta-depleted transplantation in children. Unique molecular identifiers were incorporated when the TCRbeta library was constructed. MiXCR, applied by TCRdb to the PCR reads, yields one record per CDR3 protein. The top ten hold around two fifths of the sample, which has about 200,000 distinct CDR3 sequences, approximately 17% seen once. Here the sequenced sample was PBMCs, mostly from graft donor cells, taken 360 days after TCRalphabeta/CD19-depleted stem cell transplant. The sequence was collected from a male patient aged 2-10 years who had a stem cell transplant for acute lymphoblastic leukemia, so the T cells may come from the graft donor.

The CDR3 reads CASRGTMNRNEQFF. In nucleotides, the CDR3 is TGTGCCAGCCGGGGGACAATGAATAGGAATGAGCAGTTCTTC. The rearrangement uses TRBV6-1 and TRBJ2-1, with D perhaps being TRBD1 or TRBD2 (6 bases each). V was pared by 8 bases and J by 7 bases, with 18 bases between. The CDR3 length is 14 residues. Per germline, CDR1 MNHNS and CDR2 SASEGT.